Shown below are 6 T cell receptor beta chains from a single sample sequenced in a study of blood T cells in healthy people across ages (dated by TCRdb to the mid-2010s). Receptors were amplified or captured by 5' RACE. TCRdb records Illumina HiSeq 2500 as the sequencer. A second roughly 6 to 11 cycle PCR used a sample-barcoded 5' primer and a J-beta primer mix. TCRdb reprocessing: public reads trimmed at Q25 with fastp, clones called with MiXCR, in-frame beta chains kept. Under each unique CDR3 protein, matching rows form one entry showing the most common genes and DNA. Within this sample are approximately 790,000 distinct CDR3 sequences, with 55% to 65% of them counted one time only. About a quarter of the sample is in the top ten clones. The sample was blood. These receptors came from a man in his thirties or forties in good health.

The chain recombines TRBV20-1 with TRBJ2-1, with 8 nucleotides matching TRBD2. Trimming took 5 bases from V and 7 from J; bases not matched to a gene: 10. The germline gives CDR1 DFQATT, CDR2 SNEGSKA (reference sequence). The CDR3 sequence is 14 residues long. The CDR3 nucleotides read TGCAGTGCTTCGCGGGGGGAATGGGGGAATGAGCAGTTCTTC. This translates into CSASRGEWGNEQFF.

This chain links TRBV7-2 with TRBJ1-4, with 8 nucleotides matching TRBD1. With V trimmed by 3 bases and J by 3 bases, 6 bases remained unmatched. Germline-derived CDR1 and CDR2 are SGHTA and FQGNSA. This CDR3 spans 16 amino acids. The CDR3 reads CASSFGQGFPNEKLFF. DNA of the CDR3: TGTGCCAGCAGCTTCGGACAGGGCTTTCCTAATGAAAAACTGTTTTTT.

This clonotype has just one count. CDR3 amino acids: CASSQDYYEQYF. The CDR3 region has the DNA TGCGCCAGCAGCCAAGATTACTACGAGCAGTACTTC. The rearrangement joins TRBV4-1 to TRBJ2-7; D unresolved. Per germline, CDR1 MGHRA and CDR2 YSYEKL. The CDR3 contains 12 residues. Deletions cut 0 bases from V and 3 bases from J, with 3 bases between.

The rearrangement joins TRBV27 to TRBJ2-7; the D gene is possibly TRBD1 (5 bases). The tail of the sequence fits TRBJ2-5 better, so the J call may be wrong. Germline CDR1 reads MNHEY; CDR2 reads SMNVEV (reference sequence). The CDR3 loop spans 17 amino acids. The CDR3 here is CASSLRWVQGLSGTQYF. CDR3 nucleotides: TGTGCCAGCAGTTTAAGATGGGTGCAGGGTCTAAGTGGGACCCAGTACTTC.

The chain uses TRBV12-3 or TRBV12-4 and TRBJ2-1; D might be TRBD1 (8 bases). CDR3 length: 16 amino acids. V lost 5 bases and J lost 9, with 23 bases in between. The CDR3: CASSPSGRGRGIEQFF. DNA for the CDR3: TGTGCCAGCAGTCCAAGTGGCAGGGGGCGGGGGATTGAGCAGTTCTTC.

Note on this clonotype: A read error may produce the germline difference seen at one junction end. The rearrangement links TRBV5-1 to TRBJ1-4, with D maybe TRBD1 (5 bases). The germline V gene has CDR1 SGHRS and CDR2 YFSETQ. CDR3 size: 14 residues. The CDR3 loop reads CASSLDRLNKKLFF. CDR3 sequence (DNA): TGCGCCAGCAGCTTGGACAGGCTTAATAAAAAACTGTTTTTT.